A single sample is the source of the 7 T cell receptor beta chains below, sequenced in a study of beta chain features in type 1 diabetes. Study-level results: There was a moderate but significant shortening of TCRB CDR3s in all four CD4+ subsets of Type 1 diabetes patients.

No antigens are known for them. Sequencing targeted expressed TCRB transcripts, as all isolated RNA had been reverse transcribed. Only in-frame clones appear in the TCRdb table, and some are missing; sequencing was by immunoSEQ multiplex PCR. The profile shows around 690,000 clones, around 12% of them singletons. The sequenced sample consisted of naive CD4+ T cells from blood. The receptor source for this set is a man aged 25-45 years with type 1 diabetes.

This clone has only a few counts. The genes are TRBV9 and TRBJ1-2; 7 bases match TRBD1. Unmatched junction bases numbered 5, after V lost 1 base and J lost 5 bases. The CDR3 contains 14 residues. Germline V gene lookup returns CDR1 SGDLS and CDR2 YYNGEE. The CDR3 DNA is TGTGCCAGCAGCGTAATATCAGGGGGGTATGGCTACACCTTC. Its protein product is CASSVISGGYGYTF.

CDR3 coding DNA: TGTGCCTGGAGTATTGGACAGGGGAATTACAATGAGCAGTTCTTC. Its translation is CAWSIGQGNYNEQFF. V and J are TRBV30 and TRBJ2-1; 9 nucleotides line up with TRBD1. V lost 2 bases, J lost 4 bases, and 6 bases stayed unmatched. CDR3 size: 15 residues. Germline V lookup: CDR1 GTSNPN, CDR2 SVGIG (reference sequence).

Regarding this clone: Other DNA sequences in the sample encode the same CDR3. The V and J genes are TRBV7-9 and TRBJ1-4; D remains ambiguous. V was shortened by 3 bases and J by 8 bases, with 4 bases between the two germline ends. This CDR3 is 11 amino acids long. CDR1 is SEHNR and CDR2 is FQNEAQ in the germline V gene (reference sequence). For the CDR3, the DNA is TGTGCCAGCAGCTTTGAAGAAAAACTGTTTTTT. As protein: CASSFEEKLFF.

This clone was detected only a few times. V is TRBV6-5 and J is TRBJ1-2; the D is unclear. Germline CDR1 is MNHEY and CDR2 is SVGAGI. This CDR3 has 13 residues. Trimming shortened V by 6 bases and J by 5 bases, and 13 bases separated the two germline ends. The CDR3 spells CASSLNTYYGYTF. CDR3 bases: TGTGCCAGCAGCCTTAACACCTATTATGGCTACACCTTC.

This clone was seen a few times. The J gene is TRBJ2-5, the V gene TRBV19; 7 bases map to TRBD1. J was trimmed by 10 bases and V by 1 base; bases with no gene match: 6. Germline CDR1 is LNHDA and CDR2 is SQIVND (reference sequence). The CDR3 contains 13 residues. CDR3 region: CASSIGAGGDQYF. The CDR3 DNA reads TGTGCCAGTAGTATAGGAGCAGGGGGAGACCAGTACTTC. Variable domain in full (rest from reference TRBV19 and TRBJ2-5): DGGITQSPKYLFRKEGQNVTLSCEQNLNHDAMYWYRQDPGQGLRLIYYSQIVNDFQKGDIAEGYSVSREKKESFPLTVTSAQKNPTAFYLCASSIGAGGDQYFGPGTRLLVL.

The gene calls are TRBV5-6 and TRBJ1-1; 7 nucleotides match TRBD1. Germline CDR1 SGHDT, CDR2 YYEEEE. With V trimmed by 2 bases and J by 2 bases, 3 bases remained unmatched. The CDR3 loop spans 14 amino acids. The DNA of the CDR3 is TGTGCCAGCAGCTTCGACAGGGCTAACACTGAAGCTTTCTTT. Its protein is CASSFDRANTEAFF.

This rearrangement joins TRBV7-2 to TRBJ2-7; D is ambiguous. Between the trimmed V and J ends, which lost 5 bases and 6 bases, there was a span of 17 bases. Germline CDR1 SGHTA, CDR2 FQGNSA. The CDR3 length is 14 residues. The CDR3 DNA follows: TGTGCCAGCAGCCGCTCCCAGACGGAATCCGAGCAGTACTTC. This translates into CASSRSQTESEQYF.